This T cell receptor beta chain stems from a study of control samples from healthy donors and cancer patients. Sequenced by immunoSEQ multiplex PCR; TCRdb stores in-frame clones only, minus some. The sample holds more than 25,000 clones, approximately 94% seen once. Germline CDR1 and CDR2: LGHNA and YSLEER. The CDR3 consists of 15 residues. V was cut by 1 base and J by 3 bases, with 10 bases left in between. Sequencing was performed on blood. The chain links TRBV4-3 to TRBJ1-3; no clear D gene. The TCR comes from a man between 60 and 70 years old in good health. The CDR3 DNA follows: TGCGCCAGCAGCCAAGGAGGAAGCCGTGGAAACACCATATATTTT. Its translation: CASSQGGSRGNTIYF.